These 28 T cell receptor beta chains originate from one sample sequenced in a study of blood T cells in healthy people across ages. The second PCR ran roughly 6 to 12 cycles with a sample-barcoded 5' primer and J-beta primers. MiXCR, applied by TCRdb to the 5' RACE reads, yields one record per CDR3 protein. The data show about 800,000 distinct CDR3 sequences, with roughly 25% seen just once and under 4% held by the top ten. The same sample was also used in a study of T cells of mothers and their children.

The material sequenced was blood. These receptors all come from a boy between 10 and 17 years old in good health.

Comments on this clonotype: No DNA is shown, since the ends of the CDR3 on it are uncertain; the CDR3 is the one TCRdb lists. The rearrangement uses TRBV28 and TRBJ2-1; the table's TRBD1 call for D was not verified on the DNA. Germline V lookup: CDR1 MDHEN, CDR2 SYDVKM. The CDR3 sequence runs 15 residues, both termini included. The CDR3 sequence is CASSSSTGGLDGQFF.

V usage is TRBV7-2 and J usage is TRBJ2-5; D gene uncertain. The V and J ends lost 6 bases and 4 bases respectively, with 9 bases between them. Per the germline V gene, CDR1 is SGHTA and CDR2 is FQGNSA. The CDR3 loop spans 12 amino acids. The CDR3 region has the DNA TGTGCCAGCAGTAACCTGAGAGAGACCCAGTACTTC. This gives the protein CASSNLRETQYF.

About this clonotype itself: A much larger clone lies a single base off, so this may be a read error. The chain's CDR3 is CASSYSEQAGTEALF. For the CDR3, the DNA is TGTGCCAGCAGTTACTCGGAACAGGCGGGGACTGAAGCTCTCTTT. The V and J genes are TRBV6-5 and TRBJ1-1; D possibly corresponds to TRBD1 (5 bases). CDR3 length: 15 residues. Germline-derived CDR1 and CDR2 are MNHEY and SVGAGI.

The chain has TRBV7-8 and TRBJ2-7; 8 bases map to TRBD2. CDR1 and CDR2 (germline): SGHVS, FQNEAQ. The length of the CDR3 is 16 residues. The junction had 4 bases not matched to a gene; V was cut back by 0 bases and J by 0 bases. The CDR3 loop is CASSLAGLDTSYEQYF. The CDR3 nucleotides are TGTGCCAGCAGCTTAGCGGGACTAGACACCTCCTACGAGCAGTACTTC.

The sample holds a few counts of this clonotype. J is TRBJ1-1 and V is TRBV20-1; the D gene is possibly TRBD1 (6 bases). This CDR3 has 11 amino acids. The germline CDR1 and CDR2 sequences are DFQATT and SNEGSKA (reference sequence). The V gene lost 5 bases and the J gene lost 11 bases, with 15 bases spanning the gap. As DNA, the CDR3 is TGCAGTGCTGGGGGCCTCACCGCGGCTTTCTTT. Encoded protein: CSAGGLTAAFF.

This clonotype showed up just a few times. The chain recombines TRBV20-1 with TRBJ2-5, with 12 nucleotides matching TRBD2. Germline CDR1 DFQATT, CDR2 SNEGSKA (reference sequence). The CDR3 extends over 17 amino acids. Losses at the gene ends were 4 bases for V and 0 bases for J; bases not matched to a gene: 9. The CDR3 nucleotides are TGCAGTGCTACCGCGGGACTAGCGGGCGTATACCAAGAGACCCAGTACTTC. Protein: CSATAGLAGVYQETQYF.

This clonotype was observed a few times. The rearrangement uses TRBV6-5 and TRBJ2-3, with 12 bases that match TRBD2. The CDR3 totals 20 residues. V lost 1 base, J lost 1 base, and 12 bases stayed unmatched. The germline CDR1 and CDR2 sequences are MNHEY and SVGAGI. CDR3 bases: TGTGCCAGCAGTTACTTCCCACTAGCGGGAGGTCCTATTGGCACAGATACGCAGTATTTT. It encodes CASSYFPLAGGPIGTDTQYF.

The J gene is TRBJ2-2, the V gene TRBV24-1, with 8 bases that match TRBD1. Germline CDR1 KGHDR, CDR2 SFDVKD. After removal of 6 bases from V and 2 bases from J, the junction contained 22 bases not matched to a gene. The CDR3 has 21 amino acids. The CDR3 is CATSKPLDRVTTGPNTGELFF. The CDR3 DNA reads as TGTGCCACCAGTAAACCATTGGACAGGGTGACGACCGGACCTAACACCGGGGAGCTGTTTTTT.

In this sample, this clonotype turned up a few times. J is TRBJ1-2 and V is TRBV12-3 or TRBV12-4, with D perhaps TRBD1 (5 bases). The CDR3 runs to 13 residues. V dropped 5 bases and J dropped 4 bases, with 11 bases sitting between them. The CDR3 loop is CASSPRQTYGYTF. The DNA of the CDR3 is TGTGCCAGCAGTCCAAGACAGACCTATGGCTACACCTTC.

This clonotype was recorded a few times. The gene calls are TRBV6-1 and TRBJ1-1, with a tentative D call TRBD1 (5 bases). V was trimmed by 8 bases and J by 6 bases, leaving 16 bases between them. Germline V gene lookup returns CDR1 MNHNS and CDR2 SASEGT. There are 13 residues in the CDR3. CDR3 in amino acids: CASLQGAFAEAFF. In nucleotides, the CDR3 is TGTGCCAGCCTGCAGGGCGCCTTCGCTGAAGCTTTCTTT.

In this sample, this clonotype turned up a few times. This sequence joins TRBV9 and TRBJ1-1, with TRBD1 identical over 12 bases. Germline CDR1 is SGDLS and CDR2 is YYNGEE. V was clipped by 1 base and J by 5 bases; unmatched bases: 6. This CDR3 region has 16 residues. CDR3 loop: CASSVTGTGGRTEAFF. The CDR3 DNA is TGTGCCAGCAGCGTAACCGGGACAGGGGGCAGAACTGAAGCTTTCTTT.

A few counts support this clonotype. V usage is TRBV7-9 and J usage is TRBJ1-4; D is unresolved. Trimming removed 7 bases from V and 7 bases from J, with 22 bases in between. Germline lookup yields CDR1 SEHNR and CDR2 FQNEAQ (reference sequence). This CDR3 has 16 residues. CDR3 in DNA: TGTGCCAGCACCTCCTCAGATGCTACTGAGGGTGAAAAACTGTTTTTT. Protein: CASTSSDATEGEKLFF.

This clonotype turned up a few times. This chain joins TRBV29-1 and TRBJ1-2, with a tentative D call TRBD1 (5 bases). Germline V gene lookup returns CDR1 SQVTM and CDR2 ANQGSEA. The CDR3 covers 12 residues. V was clipped by 2 bases and J by 3 bases, with 7 bases between them. The DNA of the CDR3 is TGCAGCGTTGAACAGGGATACTATGGCTACACCTTC. Its translation: CSVEQGYYGYTF.

V and J are TRBV28 and TRBJ2-5, with TRBD1 as a possible D gene (5 bases). The V gene's germline CDR1 is MDHEN and CDR2 SYDVKM. V shed 6 bases and J shed 4 bases, with 12 bases lying between them. This CDR3 has 13 residues. CDR3: CASSPQDGETQYF. The DNA of the CDR3 is TGTGCCAGCAGCCCACAGGATGGAGAGACCCAGTACTTC.

This clonotype was counted a few times. The chain uses TRBV20-1 and TRBJ1-2; D gene unclear. This CDR3 is built from 13 residues. Germline V gives CDR1 DFQATT, CDR2 SNEGSKA (reference sequence). V dropped 0 bases and J dropped 2 bases, with 7 bases sitting between them. The CDR3: CSARDSSNYGYTF. CDR3 coding DNA: TGCAGTGCTAGAGACAGTTCCAACTATGGCTACACCTTC.

The chain joins TRBV11-2 to TRBJ2-1; 10 bases map to TRBD2. J was trimmed by 8 bases and V by 0 bases; bases with no gene match: 10. Germline loops: CDR1 SGHAT, CDR2 FQNNGV. The CDR3 covers 17 residues. CDR3 coding DNA: TGTGCCAGCAGCTTAGAGGCCGGGACTAGCGAGTTGGATGAGCAGTTCTTC. It codes for CASSLEAGTSELDEQFF.

The genes are TRBV4-3 and TRBJ2-7, with TRBD1 as a possible D gene (5 bases). The CDR3 is made up of 14 amino acids. The germline V gene has CDR1 LGHNA and CDR2 YSLEER. Trimming stripped 0 bases from V and 5 bases from J, with 11 bases between. The CDR3 spells CASSQDRVGDEQYF. The CDR3 DNA reads as TGCGCCAGCAGCCAAGATCGGGTAGGGGACGAGCAGTACTTC.

The chain combines TRBV20-1 with TRBJ2-5; TRBD2 matches 8 bases. The end of the DNA fits TRBJ2-7 better, so the J call may be wrong. CDR3 length equals 15 residues. Per germline, CDR1 DFQATT and CDR2 SNEGSKA (reference sequence). The CDR3 loop is CSARGLGGLAYEQYF. The DNA for the CDR3 is TGCAGTGCCCGGGGACTAGGTGGACTGGCCTACGAGCAGTACTTC.

A few counts support this clonotype. The chain joins TRBV4-3 to TRBJ2-3; TRBD1 agrees at 8 bases. Germline V lookup: CDR1 LGHNA, CDR2 YSLEER. The V gene end was trimmed by 8 bases and the J gene end by 0 bases; junction bases not matched to a gene: 16. The length of the CDR3 is 18 residues. CDR3 in DNA: TGCGCCAGCGGCAAAACCCCCGGACAGGGATCTAGCACAGATACGCAGTATTTT. It codes for CASGKTPGQGSSTDTQYF.

The chain carries TRBV24-1 and TRBJ1-2; D gene unclear. This CDR3 has 13 residues. The V end was cut by 5 bases, the J end by 6 bases, with 12 bases between. Germline assignment: CDR1 KGHDR and CDR2 SFDVKD. CDR3 sequence (DNA): TGTGCCACCAGTGGCACAGCGATGGATGGCTACACCTTC. Translated, it gives CATSGTAMDGYTF.

The chain has TRBV24-1 and TRBJ2-5, with D possibly being TRBD1 (6 bases). TRBJ2-1 explains the end of the DNA better; the J call may be wrong. The germline gives CDR1 KGHDR, CDR2 SFDVKD. This CDR3 comprises 14 residues. CDR3 DNA: TGTGCCACCAGCACCTTTGGGGGCAACAATGAGCAGTTCTTC. It specifies CATSTFGGNNEQFF.

V usage is TRBV6-5 and J usage is TRBJ2-3, with D possibly being TRBD2 (6 bases). Trimming took off 0 bases at V and 5 bases at J, with 24 bases between the two ends. Germline V gene lookup returns CDR1 MNHEY and CDR2 SVGAGI. This CDR3 has 19 residues. The CDR3 DNA reads TGTGCCAGCAGTTACTCTTACAACCTAAGGGGCCTCGGGGGAGATACGCAGTATTTT. It yields the protein CASSYSYNLRGLGGDTQYF.

This clonotype has only a few counts. This chain connects TRBV27 to TRBJ2-3; 15 bases line up with TRBD2. V gave up 6 bases and J gave up 0 bases; unmatched junction bases: 7. The germline CDR1 and CDR2 sequences are MNHEY and SMNVEV (reference sequence). The CDR3 loop spans 18 amino acids. CDR3 in DNA: TGTGCCAGCAGCTATGGGACTAGCGGGGGGTGGAGCACAGATACGCAGTATTTT. The encoded protein is CASSYGTSGGWSTDTQYF.

This clonotype was seen a single time. A junction boundary mismatches the germline segment, possibly from a read error. The J gene is TRBJ2-2, the V gene TRBV7-8; TRBD1 is a possible D gene (6 bases). CDR3 length: 17 residues. Germline assignment: CDR1 SGHVS and CDR2 FQNEAQ. CDR3 amino acids: CVSSLPLQGSRTGELFF. The CDR3 DNA is TGTGTCAGCAGCCTCCCCTTACAGGGTTCGCGCACCGGGGAGCTGTTTTTT.

The V and J genes are TRBV29-1 and TRBJ2-5; 10 bases are a match to TRBD2. Judging by the DNA end, TRBJ2-7 fits better; the J call may be wrong. CDR3 size: 16 residues. Per the germline V gene, CDR1 is SQVTM and CDR2 is ANQGSEA. Here the CDR3 DNA reads TGCAGCGTTGAGGTAGCGGGGGGTCCCTCCTCCTACGAGCAGTACTTC. This encodes CSVEVAGGPSSYEQYF.

The V call is TRBV12-3 or TRBV12-4, the J call TRBJ2-7; no reliable D call. V lost 6 bases, J lost 0 bases, and 18 bases lay in between. The CDR3 contains 16 residues. CDR3 sequence: CASRNTDLASSYEQYF. In nucleotides, the CDR3 is TGTGCCAGCAGAAATACAGACCTGGCGAGCTCCTACGAGCAGTACTTC.

This chain connects TRBV3-1 to TRBJ2-5; 11 bases agree with TRBD2. There are 18 residues in the CDR3. Germline values: CDR1 LGHDT, CDR2 YNNKEL (reference sequence). After removal of 0 bases from V and 3 bases from J, the junction contained 9 bases not matched to a gene. The CDR3 nucleotides read TGTGCCAGCAGCCAAGACAAGGGGCCGACTAGCGGGGAAGAGACCCAGTACTTC. Amino acids: CASSQDKGPTSGEETQYF.

V gene TRBV7-9 combines with J gene TRBJ2-3; D not resolved. Germline V gene sequence: CDR1 SEHNR, CDR2 FQNEAQ (reference sequence). Deletions cut 6 bases from V and 7 bases from J, with 17 bases between. This CDR3 comprises 14 residues. CDR3: CASRLPSWPNTQYF. The CDR3, as DNA: TGTGCCAGCAGACTCCCCTCGTGGCCGAATACGCAGTATTTT.